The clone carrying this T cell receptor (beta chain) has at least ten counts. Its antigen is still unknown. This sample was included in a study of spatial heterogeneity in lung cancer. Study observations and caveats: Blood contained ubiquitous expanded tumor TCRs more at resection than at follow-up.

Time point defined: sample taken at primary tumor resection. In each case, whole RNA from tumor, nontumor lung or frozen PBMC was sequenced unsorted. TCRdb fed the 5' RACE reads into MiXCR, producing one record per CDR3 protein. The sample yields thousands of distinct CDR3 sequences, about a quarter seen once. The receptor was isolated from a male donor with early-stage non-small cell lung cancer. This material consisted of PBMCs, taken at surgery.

The CDR3 reads CASSTGWQGATGELFF. The CDR3 bases are TGTGCCAGTAGTACCGGCTGGCAAGGGGCCACCGGGGAGCTGTTTTTT. The chain has TRBV19 and TRBJ2-2; D is perhaps TRBD1 (5 bases). The germline CDR1 and CDR2 sequences are LNHDA and SQIVND (reference sequence). CDR3 length: 16 residues. V was clipped by 4 bases and J by 4 bases, with 16 bases between them. The entire variable domain, with the rest obtained from reference TRBV19 and TRBJ2-2, is as follows: DGGITQSPKYLFRKEGQNVTLSCEQNLNHDAMYWYRQDPGQGLRLIYYSQIVNDFQKGDIAEGYSVSREKKESFPLTVTSAQKNPTAFYLCASSTGWQGATGELFFGEGSRLTVL.